The 21 T cell receptor beta chains listed next were all sequenced from one sample in a study of blood T cell repertoires in COVID-19 (dated by TCRdb to 2018 to 2021). To prepare the library, the immunoSEQ multiplex PCR assay was applied. Drawn from immuneACCESS, this table holds only the in-frame rearrangements with V and J called that TCRdb kept. Clones are partly lost; checked studies trace under half to an unresolved V gene and leave the rest unexplained. This sample has more than 200,000 clones in its table, and roughly nine tenths of those were observed once. The ten most abundant clones make up about a tenth of the sample. Specimen: PBMCs or T cells enriched from blood (not recorded which). These receptors came from a man aged 25 to 40 who had recovered from COVID-19.

The genes are TRBV5-1 and TRBJ1-1; 9 bases align to TRBD1. This CDR3 contains 15 residues. Unmatched junction bases numbered 9, after V lost 4 bases and J lost 5 bases. Germline lookup yields CDR1 SGHRS and CDR2 YFSETQ. CDR3 bases: TGCGCCAGCAGCGTCGCGGGACAGGGTGCGACTGAAGCTTTCTTT. This codes for CASSVAGQGATEAFF.

The gene calls are TRBV3-1 (or the pseudogene TRBV3-2) and TRBJ1-1; TRBD1 agrees at 7 bases. Germline loops: CDR1 LGHDT, CDR2 YNNKEL (reference sequence). V shed 3 bases, J shed 3 bases, and the junction held 1 base outside the gene matches. There are 13 residues in the CDR3. CDR3 sequence (DNA): TGTGCCAGCAGCCATACAGGGGACACTGAAGCTTTCTTT. Amino acid sequence: CASSHTGDTEAFF.

CDR3 nucleotide sequence: TGTGCCAGCAGCTTGTGGCAAAGAAACACCGGGGAGCTGTTTTTT. Residues: CASSLWQRNTGELFF. The chain combines TRBV5-4 with TRBJ2-2, with D unresolved. CDR3 length equals 15 residues. Germline lookup yields CDR1 SGHNT and CDR2 YYREEE (reference sequence). V was clipped by 1 base and J by 2 bases, with 9 bases between them. Full variable domain (outside the CDR3, taken from reference TRBV5-4 and TRBJ2-2): ETGVTQSPTHLIKTRGQQVTLRCSSQSGHNTVSWYQQALGQGPQFIFQYYREEENGRGNFPPRFSGLQFPNYSSELNVNALELDDSALYLCASSLWQRNTGELFFGEGSRLTVL.

This clone occurred a few times. The chain is built from TRBV2 and TRBJ2-7, with 10 positions matching TRBD2. The CDR3 totals 15 residues. Losses at the gene ends were 2 bases for V and 6 bases for J; bases not matched to a gene: 7. The V gene's germline CDR1 is SNHLY and CDR2 FYNNEI. CDR3 amino acids: CASSETRLAGAEQYF. In nucleotides, the CDR3 is TGTGCCAGCAGTGAAACAAGGCTAGCGGGAGCCGAGCAGTACTTC.

In DNA, the CDR3 is TGTGCCAGCAAACCCGAGCGGGACCACTACAATGAGCAGTTCTTC. Translation gives CASKPERDHYNEQFF. V is TRBV27 and J is TRBJ2-1; 7 positions match TRBD2. J was trimmed by 3 bases and V by 7 bases; bases with no gene match: 9. The CDR3 is 15 amino acids. Germline V gene sequence: CDR1 MNHEY, CDR2 SMNVEV (reference sequence).

This chain links TRBV30 with TRBJ2-3; 11 nucleotides align to TRBD2. J lost 4 bases, V lost 0 bases, and 3 bases had no gene match. Germline CDR1 and CDR2: GTSNPN and SVGIG (reference sequence). The CDR3 runs to 15 residues. CDR3 nucleotides: TGTGCCTGGAGTGTTGGTAGCGGGAGGGCAGATACGCAGTATTTT. This gives the protein CAWSVGSGRADTQYF. Full variable domain (missing parts from reference TRBV30 and TRBJ2-3): SQTIHQWPATLVQPVGSPLSLECTVEGTSNPNLYWYRQAAGRGLQLLFYSVGIGQISSEVPQNLSASRPQDRQFILSSKKLLLSDSGFYLCAWSVGSGRADTQYFGPGTRLTVL.

Remarks on this clone: No DNA is shown, since the ends of the CDR3 on it are uncertain; the CDR3 is the one TCRdb lists. The V call is TRBV28, the J call TRBJ2-1; whether TRBD2, the table's D call, matches the DNA was not checked. Including both end residues, the CDR3 is 15 amino acids long. Per the germline V gene, CDR1 is MDHEN and CDR2 is SYDVKM. The chain's CDR3 is CASSSSGVSYNEQFF.

This chain connects TRBV30 to TRBJ2-1, with D possibly matching TRBD1 (6 bases). V lost 2 bases and J lost 8, with 13 bases in between. This CDR3 spans 13 amino acids. The germline gives CDR1 GTSNPN, CDR2 SVGIG (reference sequence). The CDR3 nucleotides are TGTGCCTGGAGTCCAGGGGCTCGGTATGAGCAGTTCTTC. Its translation is CAWSPGARYEQFF. The variable domain in full, with the rest retrieved from reference TRBV30 and TRBJ2-1, is SQTIHQWPATLVQPVGSPLSLECTVEGTSNPNLYWYRQAAGRGLQLLFYSVGIGQISSEVPQNLSASRPQDRQFILSSKKLLLSDSGFYLCAWSPGARYEQFFGPGTRLTVL.

The chain employs TRBV11-3 and TRBJ1-2; D is unclear. In germline, CDR1 is SGHNT, CDR2 YENEEA. This CDR3 has 14 amino acids. Trimming took off 5 bases at V and 8 bases at J, with 18 bases between the two ends. The CDR3: CASSRDGSGKGYTF. As DNA, the CDR3 is TGTGCCAGCAGCCGAGACGGCTCGGGGAAAGGCTACACCTTC.

The chain joins TRBV2 to TRBJ2-7; 10 bases are a match to TRBD2. J was trimmed by 0 bases and V by 9 bases; bases with no gene match: 11. Germline V gene data show CDR1 as SNHLY and CDR2 as FYNNEI. The CDR3 runs 16 residues. The CDR3 DNA reads TGTGCCAGTGCGAGTGCTAGCGGGGGAAGCTCCTACGAGCAGTACTTC. It yields the protein CASASASGGSSYEQYF.

The rearrangement joins TRBV21-1 to TRBJ2-2; the table gives TRBD1 as D, unverified against the DNA. TRBV21-1 is a documented pseudogene. CDR3 size: 17 residues. The CDR3 reads CASSKVNGDRGTGELFF. CDR3 sequence (DNA): TGTGCCAGCAGCAAAGTAAACGGGGACAGGGGGACCGGGGAGCTGTTTTTT.

The chain is built from TRBV19 and TRBJ1-5, with D maybe TRBD1 (6 bases). The ends were cut back, 4 bases at V and 7 bases at J, with 11 bases in the middle. Germline values: CDR1 LNHDA, CDR2 SQIVND (reference sequence). The CDR3 is 13 amino acids. CDR3 DNA: TGTGCCAGTAGTAACAGGGATTGGCAGCCCCAGCATTTT. This codes for CASSNRDWQPQHF.

This chain connects TRBV25-1 to TRBJ2-5, with TRBD2 matching over 7 bases. CDR1 MGHDK and CDR2 SYGVNS come from the germline V gene. V dropped 9 bases and J dropped 0; count of bases not matched to a gene: 4. The CDR3 totals 13 residues. The CDR3 region is CASVLANQETQYF. In DNA, the CDR3 is TGTGCCAGTGTACTAGCGAACCAAGAGACCCAGTACTTC.

The V call is TRBV19, the J call TRBJ2-3, with D perhaps TRBD1 (6 bases). V lost 9 bases to trimming and J lost 6 bases, with 16 bases between them. There are 13 residues in the CDR3. Germline lookup yields CDR1 LNHDA and CDR2 SQIVND (reference sequence). The CDR3 spells CASQQGGRDTQYF. CDR3 DNA: TGTGCCAGCCAACAGGGCGGTCGGGATACGCAGTATTTT.

The rearrangement joins TRBV3-1 (or the pseudogene TRBV3-2) to TRBJ1-2; D gene uncertain. This CDR3 contains 14 residues. V lost 3 bases and J 2 bases, leaving 10 bases between the germline ends. Germline V lookup: CDR1 LGHDT, CDR2 YNNKEL (reference sequence). The CDR3 protein is CASSHRGGNYGYTF. For the CDR3, the DNA is TGTGCCAGCAGCCACCGGGGAGGCAACTATGGCTACACCTTC.

This clone has more than one count but fewer than ten. V is TRBV20-1 and J is TRBJ1-5, with unresolved D. Trimming stripped 3 bases from V and 1 base from J, with 10 bases between. The germline gives CDR1 DFQATT, CDR2 SNEGSKA (reference sequence). The CDR3 runs to 14 residues. This CDR3 reads CSASPRLSNQPQHF. For the CDR3, the DNA is TGCAGTGCTAGTCCCAGGTTAAGCAATCAGCCCCAGCATTTT.

The chain employs TRBV5-6 and TRBJ1-1, with TRBD1 matching over 9 bases. CDR1 and CDR2 from the germline V gene are SGHDT and YYEEEE. The CDR3 totals 11 residues. V lost 3 bases and J lost 11; bases outside the gene matches: 2. CDR3 loop: CASSSQGAAFF. In DNA, the CDR3 is TGTGCCAGCAGCTCACAGGGGGCTGCTTTCTTT.

V and J are TRBV24-1 and TRBJ2-7, with 7 bases fitting TRBD1. V lost 2 bases to trimming and J lost 5 bases; unmatched junction nucleotides: 2. The length of the CDR3 is 13 residues. The germline gives CDR1 KGHDR, CDR2 SFDVKD. The CDR3 DNA reads as TGTGCCACCAGTGATTACAGGGGCCACGAGCAGTACTTC. This codes for CATSDYRGHEQYF.

The count of this clone is one. The chain has TRBV23-1 and TRBJ1-2, with D unresolved. TRBV23-1 is classed as an ORF, of uncertain function. There are 14 residues in the CDR3. Trimming removed 1 base at V and 8 bases at J, with 14 bases between. DNA for the CDR3: TGCGCCAGCAGTCAATGGTCCCTACCTTCGGGCTACACCTTC. Translating it yields CASSQWSLPSGYTF.

V usage is TRBV2 and J usage is TRBJ2-2, with D possibly being TRBD1 (6 bases). The ends were cut back, 4 bases at V and 6 bases at J, with 15 bases in the middle. The CDR3 spans 15 residues. Per germline, CDR1 SNHLY and CDR2 FYNNEI. This chain's CDR3 is CASSGAGDGAGELFF. The CDR3 coding sequence is TGTGCCAGCAGTGGGGCAGGGGACGGGGCCGGGGAGCTGTTTTTT.

This sequence joins TRBV9 and TRBJ2-1, with 13 nucleotides matching TRBD2. The CDR3 loop spans 17 amino acids. Germline V gene lookup returns CDR1 SGDLS and CDR2 YYNGEE. Trimming removed 4 bases from V and 3 bases from J; junction bases left unmatched: 7. The CDR3 spells CASSFRLAGGRYNEQFF. For the CDR3, the DNA is TGTGCCAGCAGCTTTCGACTAGCGGGGGGCCGCTACAATGAGCAGTTCTTC.